Below, 2 T cell receptor beta chains from the same sample are listed, as sequenced in a study of blood T cell repertoires in COVID-19. TCRdb keeps only in-frame clones here, not all; method: immunoSEQ multiplex PCR. The data show 250,000 or so clones, approximately 78% seen once. Sequenced sample: peripheral blood. The receptors derive from a woman aged 18-29 years with acute or convalescent COVID-19.

The gene calls are TRBV15 and TRBJ2-7; D is perhaps TRBD1 (5 bases). The germline V gene has CDR1 LNHNV and CDR2 YYDKDF (reference sequence). The CDR3 is 15 residues long. The ends were cut back, 0 bases at V and 2 bases at J, with 11 bases in the middle. The CDR3 spells CATSRDLDRTYEQYF. CDR3 nucleotides: TGTGCCACCAGCAGAGATCTTGACAGAACCTACGAGCAGTACTTC. Filled out from reference TRBV15 and TRBJ2-7, the complete variable domain reads DAMVIQNPRYQVTQFGKPVTLSCSQTLNHNVMYWYQQKSSQAPKLLFHYYDKDFNNEADTPDNFQSRRPNTSFCFLDIRSPGLGDTAMYLCATSRDLDRTYEQYFGPGTRLTVT.

V usage is TRBV7-9 and J usage is TRBJ1-1; D is unclear. This CDR3 contains 15 residues. CDR1 is SEHNR, CDR2 FQNEAQ, per germline (reference sequence). V shed 1 base and J shed 10 bases, with 19 bases lying between them. The CDR3 bases are TGTGCCAGCAGCTTAGACGTAACCTGGCGGCTTGGAGCTTTCTTT. Translating it yields CASSLDVTWRLGAFF.